The 12 T cell receptor beta chains below all came from one sample that was sequenced in a study of metastatic and nonmetastatic thyroid tumors. TCRdb re-called the PCR reads via MiXCR. The table has around 20,000 clones, over 25% seen once; the top ten hold more than 6%. Thyroid surgery was preceded by no treatment in any patient. Material for sequencing was blood. Receptor source: a female donor with papillary thyroid cancer or a benign thyroid nodule (not recorded which). Some clones in this sample may be carry-over from other donors' samples.

This clone was seen only a few times. The J gene is TRBJ1-2, the V gene TRBV28; D unresolved. Germline lookup yields CDR1 MDHEN and CDR2 SYDVKM. The CDR3 is 12 residues long. V was cut by 5 bases and J by 0 bases, with 4 bases left in between. The CDR3 here is CASSPTNYGYTF. CDR3 bases: TGTGCCAGCAGTCCAACTAACTATGGCTACACCTTC.

The V gene is TRBV18, the J gene TRBJ2-7; D gene ambiguous. Trimming removed 6 bases at V and 5 bases at J, with 11 bases between. Germline values: CDR1 KGHSH, CDR2 LQKENI. CDR3 length: 12 amino acids. CDR3 nucleotide sequence: TGTGCCAGCTCCCTACGACCCCACGAGCAGTACTTC. Translated, it gives CASSLRPHEQYF. The whole variable domain, filled in from reference TRBV18 and TRBJ2-7, reads NAGVMQNPRHLVRRRGQEARLRCSPMKGHSHVYWYRQLPEEGLKFMVYLQKENIIDESGMPKERFSAEFPKEGPSILRIQQVVRGDSAAYFCASSLRPHEQYFGPGTRLTVT.

This clone was recorded a few times. CDR3 in amino acids: CASRTGTGNTGELFF. CDR3 in DNA: TGTGCCAGCAGAACCGGGACAGGGAACACCGGGGAGCTGTTTTTT. The V gene is TRBV27, the J gene TRBJ2-2; 8 bases match TRBD1. The CDR3 spans 15 residues. The germline V gene encodes CDR1 MNHEY and CDR2 SMNVEV (reference sequence). The junction had 4 bases not matched to a gene; V was cut back by 6 bases and J by 1 base.

V usage is TRBV11-1 and J usage is TRBJ1-2, with D tentatively TRBD1 (5 bases). The germline V gene has CDR1 SGHAT and CDR2 FQDESV (reference sequence). Trimming removed 9 bases at V and 4 bases at J, with 24 bases between. The CDR3 runs to 16 residues. The CDR3 DNA is TGTGCCAGTAGTTACGACAGCGACAGTGAGTCCTATGGCTACACCTTC. Protein product: CASSYDSDSESYGYTF. Filled out from reference TRBV11-1 and TRBJ1-2, the complete variable domain reads EAEVAQSPRYKITEKSQAVAFWCDPISGHATLYWYRQILGQGPELLVQFQDESVVDDSQLPKDRFSAERLKGVDSTLKIQPAELGDSAMYLCASSYDSDSESYGYTFGSGTRLTVV.

Many counts were recorded for this clone. J is TRBJ2-1 and V is TRBV30, with D perhaps matching TRBD2 (6 bases). The CDR3 sequence is 13 residues long. Germline CDR1 is GTSNPN and CDR2 is SVGIG (reference sequence). V dropped 3 bases and J dropped 7 bases, with 13 bases sitting between them. The CDR3 DNA reads TGTGCCTGGAGGGCGGGACGCCTAAATGAGCAGTTCTTC. Translation gives CAWRAGRLNEQFF.

This clone was counted ten times or more. This sample includes further DNA sequences coding for the same CDR3. V usage is TRBV3-1 and J usage is TRBJ1-5, with a tentative D call TRBD1 (5 bases). Trimming took off 4 bases at V and 7 bases at J, with 17 bases between the two ends. CDR1 is LGHDT and CDR2 is YNNKEL in the germline V gene (reference sequence). This CDR3 spans 15 amino acids. The CDR3 DNA is TGTGCCAGCAGCCCTTACCGGGACGGCGGGCAGCCCCAGCATTTT. Residues: CASSPYRDGGQPQHF. Filled out from reference TRBV3-1 and TRBJ1-5, the complete variable domain reads DTAVSQTPKYLVTQMGNDKSIKCEQNLGHDTMYWYKQDSKKFLKIMFSYNNKELIINETVPNRFSPKSPDKAHLNLHINSLELGDSAVYFCASSPYRDGGQPQHFGDGTRLSIL.

This clone is deemed medium-sized (0.01 to 0.1%). This rearrangement joins TRBV2 to TRBJ2-1; D assignment may be TRBD1 or TRBD2 (5 bases each). CDR3 length: 13 residues. Germline V gene data show CDR1 as SNHLY and CDR2 as FYNNEI. The V end lost 2 bases, the J end lost 7 bases, and 9 bases lay between the germline ends. CDR3 nucleotide sequence: TGTGCCAGCAGTGAATTAGAGGGGAATGAGCAGTTCTTC. Translated: CASSELEGNEQFF. Supplemented by reference TRBV2 and TRBJ2-1, the full variable domain reads EPEVTQTPSHQVTQMGQEVILRCVPISNHLYFYWYRQILGQKVEFLVSFYNNEISEKSEIFDDQFSVERPDGSNFTLKIRSTKLEDSAMYFCASSELEGNEQFFGPGTRLTVL.

V gene TRBV13 combines with J gene TRBJ2-7, with no clear D. The germline V gene has CDR1 PRHDT and CDR2 FYEKMQ (reference sequence). The V gene lost 5 bases and the J gene lost 5 bases, with 13 bases spanning the gap. The CDR3 is 13 residues long. The CDR3 nucleotides are TGTGCCAGCAGCCTGGAAGGACGCGACGAGCAGTACTTC. Translating it yields CASSLEGRDEQYF.

This clone was observed a few times. The V call is TRBV24-1, the J call TRBJ2-7, with 9 nucleotides matching TRBD1. J lost 6 bases, V lost 7 bases, and 12 bases had no gene match. The V gene's germline CDR1 is KGHDR and CDR2 SFDVKD. The CDR3 consists of 15 residues. CDR3 coding DNA: TGTGCCACCAGCCTGTGCGGGACAGGGTCCATCGAGCAGTACTTC. As protein: CATSLCGTGSIEQYF.

V is TRBV6-4 and J is TRBJ1-3; D is uncertain. This CDR3 has 15 residues. Germline loops: CDR1 MRHNA, CDR2 SNTAGT. Trimming shortened V by 3 bases and J by 0 bases, and 9 bases separated the two germline ends. The CDR3 sequence: CASSEFPASGNTIYF. Here the CDR3 DNA reads TGTGCCAGCAGTGAATTTCCGGCCTCTGGAAACACCATATATTTT.

This clone occurred many times. The rearrangement joins TRBV24-1 to TRBJ2-1; TRBD2 matches 10 bases. This CDR3 is 16 amino acids long. V was pared by 4 bases and J by 10 bases, with 12 bases of the junction left unmatched. The germline CDR1 and CDR2 sequences are KGHDR and SFDVKD. This CDR3 reads CATSDLLAGSTKEQFF. The CDR3 DNA reads as TGTGCCACCAGTGACCTACTAGCGGGAAGCACCAAAGAGCAGTTCTTC.

CDR3 region: CASSQGRRVNTDTQYF. The CDR3 DNA is TGTGCCAGCAGCCAAGGGCGCAGGGTGAACACAGATACGCAGTATTTT. The gene calls are TRBV3-1 and TRBJ2-3, with D tentatively TRBD1 (5 bases). V dropped 1 base and J dropped 2 bases, with 13 bases sitting between them. CDR3 length: 16 amino acids. CDR1 and CDR2 from the germline V gene are LGHDT and YNNKEL (reference sequence).